This T cell receptor beta chain was documented in a study of blood T cell repertoires in COVID-19. At the level of the study: Acute-phase and convalescent COVID-19 samples originated in the United States, Italy and Spain. Sample material is recorded as cDNA or gDNA derived from T cells, B-cell-depleted T cells, or PBMCs.

Two negative PCRs, clearance, or symptom resolution had been documented for recovered Cohort 3 donors. This CDR3 has 13 amino acids. Between the trimmed V and J ends, which lost 4 bases and 13 bases, there was a span of 17 bases. Per germline, CDR1 ENHRY and CDR2 SYGVKD. In the original processing: Reference gene primer amplification gave nucleated cell count estimates. Sequencing used immunoSEQ multiplex PCR; TCRdb keeps in-frame clones, though not all of them. V and J calls and clone size come straight from that table; D and trimming were deduced from the DNA. The sample lists some 390,000 clones, 80% to 90% occurring once.

The sequenced sample consisted of PBMCs or T cells enriched from blood (not recorded which). The sequence was obtained from a man in his thirties or forties who had recovered from COVID-19. V usage is TRBV10-3 and J usage is TRBJ2-1; D is undetermined. This CDR3 reads CAISVPTQAGQFF. CDR3 DNA: TGTGCCATCAGTGTCCCGACCCAGGCTGGACAGTTCTTC.